The 32 T cell receptor beta chains listed next were all sequenced from one sample in a study of T-cell memory formation after mild COVID-19. TCRdb analysed the 5' RACE reads with MiXCR anew, one entry per CDR3 protein. The profile shows 350,000 to 500,000 distinct CDR3 sequences, around 18% of them singletons. Sequencing was performed on PBMCs or a T cell subset sorted from them (not recorded which). All receptors derive from an adult woman who had mild COVID-19 (a few samples of this study predate the infection). Cell type and time point are not known.

This rearrangement joins TRBV20-1 to TRBJ2-1; no clear D. Germline V gene lookup returns CDR1 DFQATT and CDR2 SNEGSKA (reference sequence). This CDR3 is built from 15 residues. Trimming stripped 0 bases from V and 5 bases from J, with 14 bases between. DNA of the CDR3: TGCAGTGCTAGAGATCTGGTTGTAGCAGACAATGAGCAGTTCTTC. Amino acids: CSARDLVVADNEQFF.

This clonotype has ten or more counts. The J gene is TRBJ2-7, the V gene TRBV12-3 or TRBV12-4, with TRBD2 matching 11 bases. J gave up 6 bases and V 3 bases, and 4 bases lay outside the gene matches. The CDR3 is made up of 14 amino acids. CDR3 DNA sequence: TGTGCCAGCAGTTTCTCTAGCGGGGGGTTCGAGCAGTACTTC. Protein: CASSFSSGGFEQYF.

In its sample, this clonotype was seen a few times. The rearrangement links TRBV5-1 to TRBJ2-7; tentatively, D is TRBD2 (6 bases). V was clipped by 3 bases and J by 2 bases, with 12 bases between them. Germline CDR1 and CDR2: SGHRS and YFSETQ. This CDR3 comprises 14 residues. The CDR3 loop is CASSWSWTTYEQYF. Here the CDR3 DNA reads TGCGCCAGCAGCTGGAGTTGGACTACCTACGAGCAGTACTTC.

The V gene is TRBV5-5, the J gene TRBJ2-7; the D gene is possibly TRBD1 (6 bases). Germline CDR1 SGHKS, CDR2 YYEKEE (reference sequence). V lost 0 bases, J lost 3 bases, and 13 bases lay in between. This CDR3 is 15 amino acids long. The CDR3 DNA follows: TGTGCCAGCAGCTTGGTAGGCAGGGGCGACTACGAGCAGTACTTC. This sequence encodes CASSLVGRGDYEQYF. The whole variable domain, remainder taken from reference TRBV5-5 and TRBJ2-7, is DAGVTQSPTHLIKTRGQQVTLRCSPISGHKSVSWYQQVLGQGPQFIFQYYEKEERGRGNFPDRFSARQFPNYSSELNVNALLLGDSALYLCASSLVGRGDYEQYFGPGTRLTVT.

This clonotype occurred a few times. This chain connects TRBV7-9 to TRBJ2-1; perhaps TRBD1 as D (5 bases). The CDR3 loop spans 13 amino acids. Germline values: CDR1 SEHNR, CDR2 FQNEAQ (reference sequence). V was clipped by 6 bases and J by 6 bases, with 12 bases between them. CDR3 coding DNA: TGTGCCAGCAGGCACCTTAGGGGCAATGAGCAGTTCTTC. Its protein product is CASRHLRGNEQFF.

This clonotype was found a few times. V gene TRBV29-1 combines with J gene TRBJ2-7; 8 nucleotides line up with TRBD1. The CDR3 runs 13 residues. Germline CDR1 reads SQVTM; CDR2 reads ANQGSEA. The V gene end was trimmed by 3 bases and the J gene end by 5 bases; junction bases not matched to a gene: 6. CDR3 in DNA: TGCAGCGTTGAGCAGGGGGCAGGGAACGAGCAGTACTTC. It codes for CSVEQGAGNEQYF.

This clonotype was detected a few times. This chain joins TRBV20-1 and TRBJ2-3; 8 nucleotides agree with TRBD1. The J segment lost 2 bases and the V segment lost 6 bases, leaving 4 bases of the junction unmatched. Looked up from germline, CDR1 is DFQATT and CDR2 is SNEGSKA (reference sequence). The CDR3 is 13 amino acids. DNA of the CDR3: TGCAGTGCCCGGACAGGGAACACAGATACGCAGTATTTT. It codes for CSARTGNTDTQYF.

This rearrangement joins TRBV4-1 to TRBJ2-1, with TRBD2 matching over 14 bases. V was clipped by 0 bases and J by 4 bases; unmatched bases: 5. The germline CDR1 and CDR2 sequences are MGHRA and YSYEKL. There are 18 residues in the CDR3. CDR3 amino acids: CASSQDGRLAGGYNEQFF. The CDR3 DNA reads TGCGCCAGCAGCCAAGATGGGCGACTAGCGGGAGGGTACAATGAGCAGTTCTTC.

The V and J genes are TRBV30 and TRBJ2-1; D is perhaps TRBD1 (7 bases). CDR1 is GTSNPN and CDR2 is SVGIG in the germline V gene (reference sequence). Between the trimmed V and J ends, which lost 6 bases and 4 bases, there was a span of 22 bases. CDR3 length: 16 amino acids. CDR3 in amino acids: CACTIVQGGRYNEQFF. Written as DNA, the CDR3 is TGTGCCTGTACCATCGTCCAGGGGGGCCGGTACAATGAGCAGTTCTTC. The complete variable domain, with remaining parts taken from reference TRBV30 and TRBJ2-1, reads SQTIHQWPATLVQPVGSPLSLECTVEGTSNPNLYWYRQAAGRGLQLLFYSVGIGQISSEVPQNLSASRPQDRQFILSSKKLLLSDSGFYLCACTIVQGGRYNEQFFGPGTRLTVL.

This clonotype has just a few counts. The gene calls are TRBV5-1 and TRBJ2-7; 8 bases are shared with TRBD1. The ends lost 4 bases at V and 3 bases at J; junction bases unmatched: 6. The CDR3 loop spans 14 amino acids. CDR1 and CDR2 (germline): SGHRS, YFSETQ. The CDR3 protein is CASSAGDRLYEQYF. The CDR3 DNA is TGCGCCAGCAGCGCCGGGGACAGGCTCTACGAGCAGTACTTC.

The chain uses TRBV5-1 and TRBJ2-2, with D perhaps TRBD1 or TRBD2 (5 bases each). CDR3 size: 14 residues. Germline assignment: CDR1 SGHRS and CDR2 YFSETQ. V shed 4 bases and J shed 2 bases, with 9 bases lying between them. CDR3 coding DNA: TGCGCCAGCAGCCCGAGGGGAAACACCGGGGAGCTGTTTTTT. Protein sequence: CASSPRGNTGELFF.

The CDR3 nucleotides are TGTGCCACCAGTGATTTGGAAGGGCTTGAGCAGTACTTC. Residues: CATSDLEGLEQYF. The chain links TRBV24-1 to TRBJ2-7, with unresolved D. The V gene lost 0 bases and the J gene lost 7 bases, with 9 bases spanning the gap. The germline CDR1 and CDR2 sequences are KGHDR and SFDVKD. The CDR3 covers 13 residues.

This clonotype occurred a few times. This chain joins TRBV19 and TRBJ1-4; TRBD1 is a possible D gene (5 bases). The CDR3 runs 17 residues. Germline V gene data show CDR1 as LNHDA and CDR2 as SQIVND (reference sequence). Trimming left V 3 bases short and J 0 bases short, with 14 bases between. This chain's CDR3 is CASSIGGRTATNEKLFF. CDR3 DNA sequence: TGTGCCAGTAGTATTGGGGGGAGAACTGCAACTAATGAAAAACTGTTTTTT.

J is TRBJ2-3 and V is TRBV5-1; D remains ambiguous. This CDR3 contains 13 residues. CDR1 is SGHRS, CDR2 YFSETQ, per germline. Trimming removed 3 bases at V and 2 bases at J, with 7 bases between. CDR3 coding DNA: TGCGCCAGCAGCTCCGAAAACACAGATACGCAGTATTTT. Translated: CASSSENTDTQYF.

In its sample, this clonotype was seen many times. The chain couples TRBV5-4 to TRBJ2-1; possible D gene TRBD2, 6 bases. This CDR3 has 14 residues. The germline gives CDR1 SGHNT, CDR2 YYREEE (reference sequence). Trimming took off 3 bases at V and 8 bases at J, with 15 bases between the two ends. The CDR3 DNA reads as TGTGCCAGCAGCTCGGGACTGGGATTGGATGAGCAGTTCTTC. Amino acid sequence: CASSSGLGLDEQFF.

The genes are TRBV6-6 and TRBJ2-5; 8 bases are shared with TRBD2. The V and J ends lost 10 bases and 3 bases, in that order; junction bases with no gene match: 4. The CDR3 covers 12 residues. Germline V lookup: CDR1 MNHNY, CDR2 SVGAGI (reference sequence). Here the CDR3 DNA reads TGTGCCACCGCACTAGCGGAAGAGACCCAGTACTTC. Protein: CATALAEETQYF.

This clonotype was picked up a small number of times. The chain links TRBV30 to TRBJ2-2; D not certain. This CDR3 contains 12 residues. Germline V gene lookup returns CDR1 GTSNPN and CDR2 SVGIG (reference sequence). The V gene lost 3 bases and the J gene lost 2 bases, with 4 bases spanning the gap. CDR3 loop: CAWRPNTGELFF. The CDR3, as DNA: TGTGCCTGGAGACCTAACACCGGGGAGCTGTTTTTT.

Only a few counts were recorded for this clonotype. The chain combines TRBV7-9 with TRBJ1-5; unclear D gene. Germline lookup yields CDR1 SEHNR and CDR2 FQNEAQ (reference sequence). The CDR3 has 13 residues. The germline V and J ends were trimmed by 5 bases and 7 bases, with 12 bases remaining between them. CDR3 protein: CASSAPAGQPQHF. Here the CDR3 DNA reads TGTGCCAGCAGCGCACCGGCAGGACAGCCCCAGCATTTT. The full variable domain, in which reference TRBV7-9 and TRBJ1-5 provide the parts outside the CDR3, is DTGVSQNPRHKITKRGQNVTFRCDPISEHNRLYWYRQTLGQGPEFLTYFQNEAQLEKSRLLSDRFSAERPKGSFSTLEIQRTEQGDSAMYLCASSAPAGQPQHFGDGTRLSIL.

This sequence joins TRBV11-3 and TRBJ2-7, with TRBD2 as a possible D gene (5 bases). V was pared by 1 base and J by 6 bases, with 13 bases between. The CDR3 spans 14 residues. Germline CDR1 is SGHNT and CDR2 is YENEEA. The CDR3 sequence is CASSLATGSGEQYF. CDR3 sequence (DNA): TGTGCCAGCAGCTTAGCGACGGGAAGTGGCGAGCAGTACTTC.

The sample holds a few counts of this clonotype. This chain uses TRBV20-1 with TRBJ2-1, with D hard to call. Looked up from germline, CDR1 is DFQATT and CDR2 is SNEGSKA (reference sequence). CDR3 length: 14 amino acids. V lost 0 bases, J lost 5 bases, and 11 bases lay in between. The CDR3 protein is CSARDLPGNNEQFF. The CDR3 nucleotides are TGCAGTGCTAGAGATCTTCCTGGGAACAATGAGCAGTTCTTC.

This clonotype was detected only a few times. The rearrangement links TRBV7-3 to TRBJ1-5; D uncertain. Trimming removed 1 base from V and 5 bases from J, with 18 bases in between. This CDR3 is built from 17 residues. CDR1 is SGHTA and CDR2 is FQGTGA in the germline V gene. The CDR3 region has the DNA TGTGCCAGCAGCTTAAGCGTAAAGGTGATGAGGGATCAGCCCCAGCATTTT. This encodes CASSLSVKVMRDQPQHF.

This chain uses TRBV20-1 with TRBJ2-3; 7 nucleotides match TRBD2. The length of the CDR3 is 15 residues. V lost 0 bases to trimming and J lost 3 bases; unmatched junction nucleotides: 6. The V gene's germline CDR1 is DFQATT and CDR2 SNEGSKA (reference sequence). CDR3: CSARDPGGGTDTQYF. The CDR3 DNA follows: TGCAGTGCTAGAGATCCTGGGGGAGGGACAGATACGCAGTATTTT.

V and J are TRBV7-9 and TRBJ2-3, with D possibly TRBD2 on 6 matching bases. This CDR3 region has 14 residues. The germline V gene has CDR1 SEHNR and CDR2 FQNEAQ (reference sequence). V lost 3 bases and J 2 bases, leaving 9 bases between the germline ends. This CDR3 reads CASSFGGLTDTQYF. In DNA, the CDR3 is TGTGCCAGCAGCTTCGGGGGACTCACAGATACGCAGTATTTT.

This clonotype was observed at least ten times. This chain joins TRBV7-8 and TRBJ1-4; 7 bases line up with TRBD1. Germline CDR1 SGHVS, CDR2 FQNEAQ. Trimming removed 6 bases from V and 8 bases from J; junction bases left unmatched: 9. The CDR3 loop spans 14 amino acids. CDR3 loop: CASSSDRVPEKLFF. The CDR3 nucleotides read TGTGCCAGCAGTTCCGACAGGGTCCCCGAAAAACTGTTTTTT.

The genes are TRBV4-2 and TRBJ2-7; 7 bases fit TRBD2. Germline lookup yields CDR1 LGHNA and CDR2 YNFKEQ. CDR3 length: 16 amino acids. After removal of 3 bases from V and 0 bases from J, the junction contained 8 bases not matched to a gene. The CDR3 here is CASSQLGLVSSYEQYF. CDR3 nucleotides: TGTGCCAGCAGCCAGCTCGGACTAGTCAGCTCCTACGAGCAGTACTTC.

This clonotype was seen more than once but under ten times. The chain combines TRBV12-3 or TRBV12-4 with TRBJ1-1; the match to TRBD1 covers 7 bases. The CDR3 is 14 amino acids. J gave up 8 bases and V 4 bases, and 10 bases lay outside the gene matches. As DNA, the CDR3 is TGTGCCAGCAGTTCCAGACAGGGTGGGGCAGAAGCTTTCTTT. This sequence encodes CASSSRQGGAEAFF.

V and J are TRBV12-3 or TRBV12-4 and TRBJ2-1; 7 bases match TRBD2. The V segment lost 2 bases and the J segment 10 bases; nucleotides outside the gene matches: 11. This CDR3 has 15 residues. The CDR3 bases are TGTGCCAGCAGTTTACCCCTAGCGGTAATCGGGGAGCAGTTCTTC. It translates to CASSLPLAVIGEQFF.

V gene TRBV4-1 combines with J gene TRBJ2-5; D unresolved. Germline CDR1 reads MGHRA; CDR2 reads YSYEKL. The CDR3 length is 13 residues. Trimming removed 1 base at V and 2 bases at J, with 5 bases between. CDR3 residues: CASSQGPQETQYF. CDR3 in DNA: TGCGCCAGCAGCCAAGGACCACAAGAGACCCAGTACTTC.

The V gene is TRBV18, the J gene TRBJ1-1; possible D gene TRBD1, 6 bases. The CDR3 is 16 amino acids. V lost 1 base and J 1 base, leaving 13 bases between the germline ends. Germline lookup yields CDR1 KGHSH and CDR2 LQKENI. The CDR3 DNA follows: TGTGCCAGCTCACCACAGAGGACAGTGCCGAACACTGAAGCTTTCTTT. Residues: CASSPQRTVPNTEAFF. Supplemented by reference TRBV18 and TRBJ1-1, the full variable domain reads NAGVMQNPRHLVRRRGQEARLRCSPMKGHSHVYWYRQLPEEGLKFMVYLQKENIIDESGMPKERFSAEFPKEGPSILRIQQVVRGDSAAYFCASSPQRTVPNTEAFFGQGTRLTVV.

The V gene is TRBV5-1, the J gene TRBJ2-7; the match to TRBD1 covers 7 bases. This CDR3 comprises 18 residues. With V trimmed by 0 bases and J by 0 bases, 12 bases remained unmatched. CDR1 and CDR2 (germline): SGHRS, YFSETQ. CDR3 sequence (DNA): TGCGCCAGCAGCTTGGCCCCAACCGGGACAGCCTACTCCTACGAGCAGTACTTC. Encoded protein: CASSLAPTGTAYSYEQYF.

The J gene is TRBJ2-3, the V gene TRBV3-1; no clear D. Germline-derived CDR1 and CDR2 are LGHDT and YNNKEL (reference sequence). V lost 0 bases and J 4 bases, leaving 8 bases between the germline ends. This CDR3 has 14 residues. In DNA, the CDR3 is TGTGCCAGCAGCCAAGAGATTAGGGCAGATACGCAGTATTTT. Translating gives CASSQEIRADTQYF.

This clonotype has only a few counts. The genes are TRBV20-1 and TRBJ2-7, with TRBD2 identical over 8 bases. The CDR3 runs 16 residues. The junction had 11 bases not matched to a gene; V was cut back by 1 base and J by 3 bases. Germline lookup yields CDR1 DFQATT and CDR2 SNEGSKA (reference sequence). The CDR3 DNA is TGCAGTGCTAGAGGGGCTTTAGCGGGGCCGATCTACGAGCAGTACTTC. Translating it yields CSARGALAGPIYEQYF.